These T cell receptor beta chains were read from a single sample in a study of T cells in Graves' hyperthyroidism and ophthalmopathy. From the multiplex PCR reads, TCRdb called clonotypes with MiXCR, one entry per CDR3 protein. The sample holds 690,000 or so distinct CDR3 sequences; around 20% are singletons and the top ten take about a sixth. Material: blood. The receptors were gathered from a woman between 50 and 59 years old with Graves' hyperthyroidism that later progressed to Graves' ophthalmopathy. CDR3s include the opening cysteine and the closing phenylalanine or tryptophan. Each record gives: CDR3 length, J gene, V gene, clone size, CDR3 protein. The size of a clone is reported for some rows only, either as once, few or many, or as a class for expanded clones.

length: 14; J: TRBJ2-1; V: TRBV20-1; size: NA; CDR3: CSATGPNVGNEQFF
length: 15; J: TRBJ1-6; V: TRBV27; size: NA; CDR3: CASSTRQGQNSPLHF
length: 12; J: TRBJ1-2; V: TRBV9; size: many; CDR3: CASSVRGDGYTF
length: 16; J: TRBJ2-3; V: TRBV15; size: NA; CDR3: CATSRDRVGLTDTQYF
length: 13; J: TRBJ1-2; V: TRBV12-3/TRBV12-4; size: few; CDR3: CASSTGVRYGYTF
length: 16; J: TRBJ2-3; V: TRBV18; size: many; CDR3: CASSPLSGSSPDTQYF
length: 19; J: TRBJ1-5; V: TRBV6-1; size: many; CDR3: CASSLRQGGPLYSNQPQHF
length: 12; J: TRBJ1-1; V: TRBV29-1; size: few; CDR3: CSVLGVGTEAFF
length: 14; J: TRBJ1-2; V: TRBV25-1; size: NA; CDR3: CASSDGTRGNGYTF
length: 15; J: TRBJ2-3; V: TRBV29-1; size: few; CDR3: CSVVKVSRTTDTQYF
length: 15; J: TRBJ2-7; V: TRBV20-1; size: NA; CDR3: CSAREAAGGVFEQYF
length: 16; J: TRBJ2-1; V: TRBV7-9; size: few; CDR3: CASSPQEKGRYNEQFF
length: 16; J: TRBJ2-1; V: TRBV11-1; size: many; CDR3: CASSYSGTGSYNEQFF
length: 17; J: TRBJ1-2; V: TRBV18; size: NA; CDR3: CASSPVAGTSPNYGYTF
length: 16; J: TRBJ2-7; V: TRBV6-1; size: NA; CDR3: CASSGGLAGGSYEQYF
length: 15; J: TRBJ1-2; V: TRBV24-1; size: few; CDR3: CATSDTRAANYGYTF
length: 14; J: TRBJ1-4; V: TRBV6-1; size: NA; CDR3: CASSETGQPGKLFF
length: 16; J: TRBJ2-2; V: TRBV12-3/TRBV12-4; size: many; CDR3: CASSPTGTLNTGELFF
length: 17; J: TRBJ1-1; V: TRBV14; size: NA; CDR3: CASSQERGAGMNTEAFF
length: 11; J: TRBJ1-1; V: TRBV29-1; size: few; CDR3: CSVGVSTEAFF
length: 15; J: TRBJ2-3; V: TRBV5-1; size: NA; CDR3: CASTRTGASSDTQYF
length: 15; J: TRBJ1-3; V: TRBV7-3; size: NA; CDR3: CASSPWDNSGNTIYF
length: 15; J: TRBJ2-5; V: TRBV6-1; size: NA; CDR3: CASSLGLAGSETQYF
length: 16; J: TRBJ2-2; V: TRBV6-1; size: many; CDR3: CASSPTRVGNTGELFF
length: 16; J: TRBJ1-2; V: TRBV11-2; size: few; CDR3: CASSPQRGWSDYGYTF
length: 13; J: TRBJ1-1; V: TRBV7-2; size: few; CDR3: CASSLVKRGEAFF
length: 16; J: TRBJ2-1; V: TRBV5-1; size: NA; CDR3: CASSLADRGVYNEQFF
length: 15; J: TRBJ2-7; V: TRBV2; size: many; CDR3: CASSEMMDDSYEQYF
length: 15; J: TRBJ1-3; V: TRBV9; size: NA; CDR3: CASSHRGPYGNTIYF
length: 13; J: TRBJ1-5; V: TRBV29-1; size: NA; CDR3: CSVQTGLSQPQHF
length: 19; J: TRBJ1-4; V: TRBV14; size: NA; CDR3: CASSQDLRVSQGWNEKLFF
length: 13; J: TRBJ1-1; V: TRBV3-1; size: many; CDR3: CASSPEVVTEAFF
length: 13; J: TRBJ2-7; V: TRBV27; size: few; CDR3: CASSPTPGNEQYF
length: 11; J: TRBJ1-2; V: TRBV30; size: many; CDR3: CAWSVQYGYTF
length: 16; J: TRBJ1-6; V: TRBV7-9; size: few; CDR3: CASSFGQDVIDSPLHF
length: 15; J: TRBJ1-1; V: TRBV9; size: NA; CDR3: CASHPEGQPNTEAFF
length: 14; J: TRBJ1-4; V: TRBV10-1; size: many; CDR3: CASSEDRGGEKLFF
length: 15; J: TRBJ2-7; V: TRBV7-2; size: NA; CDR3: CASSPPTALGHEQYF
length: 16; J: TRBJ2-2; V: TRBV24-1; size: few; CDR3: CATSEGSKDLTGELFF
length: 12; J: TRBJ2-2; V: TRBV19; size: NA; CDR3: CASEIVAGELFF
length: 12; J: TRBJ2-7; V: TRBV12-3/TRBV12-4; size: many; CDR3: CASSFPPGEQYF
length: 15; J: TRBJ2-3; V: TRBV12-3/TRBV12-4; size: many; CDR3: CASSLLGGLGDTQYF
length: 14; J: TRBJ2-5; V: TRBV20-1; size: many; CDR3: CSAGLWAPQETQYF
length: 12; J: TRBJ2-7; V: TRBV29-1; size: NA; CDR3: CSVLLQAAEQYF
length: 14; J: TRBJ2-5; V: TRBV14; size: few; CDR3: CASRGRTGEETQYF
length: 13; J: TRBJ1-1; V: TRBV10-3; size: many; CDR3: CAISEGGGTEAFF
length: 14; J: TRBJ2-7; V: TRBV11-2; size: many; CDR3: CATNRGKLSYEQYF
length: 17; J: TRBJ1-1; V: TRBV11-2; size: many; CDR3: CASSLEGAIGWNTEAFF
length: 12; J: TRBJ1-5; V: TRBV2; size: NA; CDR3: CASSEAVLPQHF
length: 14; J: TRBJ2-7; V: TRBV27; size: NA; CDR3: CASSFGAGRNEQYF
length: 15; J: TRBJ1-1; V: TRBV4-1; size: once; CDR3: CASSQENRVWAEAFF
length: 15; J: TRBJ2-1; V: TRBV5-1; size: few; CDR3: CASSSKAGGYNEQFF
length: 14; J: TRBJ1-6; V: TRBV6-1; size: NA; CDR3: CASRSTVSNSPLHF
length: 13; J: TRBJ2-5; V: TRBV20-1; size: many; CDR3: CSARGSGQETQYF
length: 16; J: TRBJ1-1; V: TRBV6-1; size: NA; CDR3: CASIRGVFSGDTEAFF
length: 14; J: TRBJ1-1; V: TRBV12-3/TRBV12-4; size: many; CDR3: CASSLSPMNTEAFF
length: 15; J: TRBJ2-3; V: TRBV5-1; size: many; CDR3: CASSVGLSESDTQYF
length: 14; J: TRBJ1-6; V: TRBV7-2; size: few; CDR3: CASSFDTYNSPLHF
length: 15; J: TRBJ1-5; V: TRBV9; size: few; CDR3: CASSVGVNSNQPQHF
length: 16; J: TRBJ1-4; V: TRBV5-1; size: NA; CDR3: CASSWGQTGGHEKLFF